This entry concerns a single T cell receptor beta chain. This entry comes from a study of CD8 T cells in Susac syndrome. Germline V gene sequence: CDR1 ENHRY, CDR2 SYGVKD. The length of the CDR3 is 14 residues. V was shortened by 0 bases and J by 10 bases, with 13 bases between the two germline ends. cDNA came from about 0.5 to 1 ug RNA primed by random hexamers. In TCRdb, the immunoSEQ multiplex PCR reads were re-called with MiXCR into one record per CDR3 protein. The repertoire holds 140,000 or so distinct CDR3 sequences, approximately 95% seen once, with around 0.08% in the top ten. The chain employs TRBV10-3 and TRBJ2-4; possibly TRBD2 for D (6 bases). Sequencing used CD4+ T cells from PBMCs. The receptor's source is a human donor with Susac syndrome. The CDR3 nucleotides are TGTGCCATCAGTGAGTCTTCAGTCCGGGGGATTCAGTACTTC. Translation: CAISESSVRGIQYF.